This T cell receptor beta chain was captured by sequencing in a study of PD-1 blockade in classical Hodgkin lymphoma (TCRdb year 2020). About the study as a whole: Nivolumab dosing was 3 mg/kg intravenously every 2 weeks, continuing until either disease progression or unacceptable toxicity. The study used CyTOF and TCR beta sequencing to define a peripheral blood immune signature of response to PD-1 blockade in classical Hodgkin lymphoma.

The CDR3 covers 14 residues, taking in both the cysteine and the phenylalanine. Of all the DNA, just the CDR3 is kept, 42 bases in frame from base 1. Ends trimmed: V by 5 bases, J by 11 bases; bases unmatched to a gene: 10. From a lookup of the germline V gene, CDR1 and CDR2 are MDHEN and SYDVKM. Note on this clone: Its recognized antigen is unknown. Base qualities were left out, and no much larger clone turns up one base away.

The Qiagen DNeasy kit was used to extract genomic DNA both from unsorted PBMCs and from the negatively selected CD4+ and CD8+ fractions. Amplification of TCR beta CDR3 regions was done by immunoSEQ multiplex PCR with primers that anneal to V and J segments. A synthetic immune receptor repertoire was used to minimize amplification bias, and any remaining bias was removed computationally after sequencing. Per the original workflow: Custom Python scripts were used to quantify repertoire diversity as the Shannon entropy index. Unsorted, CD4+ and CD8+ repertoires were analyzed separately, except in combined analyses where CD4+ and CD8+ sequences were merged in silico. A clone was considered expanded if an increase in frequency of at least 2-fold after treatment relative to C1D1 was found, and a pseudocount of 0.5 was applied to clones undetected at baseline. Singleton clones were defined as clones with 0 or 1 copy at C1D1, and non-singleton clones were defined as clones with 2 or more copies. Clones expanded in unsorted samples were annotated as CD4+, CD8+ or unknown by matching protein sequences in sorted samples from the same patient. Wilcoxon tests on paired samples were used to test diversity changes from C1D1 to C4D1. This immuneACCESS table, as held by TCRdb, lists in-frame sequences with V and J called but not all clones. Of the missing ones, under half trace to an unresolved V gene in checked studies; the others have no known cause. That table supplies the V and J calls and clone size; D and trimming were determined from the DNA. The sample contains around 57,000 clones, roughly 86% of them found a single time. The top ten clonotypes cover roughly 7.1% of the sample.

What the study reported, not specific to this receptor: Diversity was lower in patients who began nivolumab less than 1 year after ASCT, so these patients were left out of later analyses to avoid confounding by immune reconstitution. Newly diagnosed patients were reported to have lower baseline TCR diversity than healthy donors, and relapsed/refractory patients were reported to have lower baseline TCR diversity still. A significant rise by C4D1 was seen in CD4+ but not CD8+ TCR diversity (p=0.0027 vs p=0.16), with the rise being most apparent in complete responders (p=0.02). Baseline diversity similar to that of newly diagnosed patients was observed in trial patients achieving complete response, whereas significantly lower diversity was observed in partial responders and progressors. The study was limited to a single clinical trial cohort, and causes of repertoire differences, possibly disease activity or prior therapy, remained undefined.

In the paper's terms, the time point label means: cycle 4 day 1 (C4D1), after about 6 weeks of nivolumab. All trial patients had relapsed after autologous stem cell transplantation, with cohorts A, B and C differing in prior brentuximab vedotin exposure. A total of under 70 patients with relapsed/refractory classical Hodgkin lymphoma made up the trial cohort, and each patient's best overall response was complete response, partial response or progressive disease. In the multi-cohort phase II CheckMate 205 trial, trial patients received single-agent nivolumab. An independent review committee assessed best overall response by applying the 2007 International Working Group response criteria. Trial PBMCs were collected immediately before nivolumab initiation (C1D1) and during therapy at cycle 2 day 1 and cycle 4 day 1. Peripheral blood was collected in 8 mL Vacutainer Cell Preparation Tubes, from which PBMCs were isolated by centrifugation and then cryopreserved.

This specimen was peripheral blood mononuclear cells (PBMCs), taken before the fourth cycle of nivolumab. This receptor was identified in a human donor with classical Hodgkin lymphoma. The V gene is TRBV28 and the J gene is TRBJ2-1, with TRBD1 matching 9 junction bases. The DNA is TGTGCCAGCAGTCTGTCGACAGGGGGTCTCAAGCAGTTCTTC. Translation gives CASSLSTGGLKQFF. Extended through the reference TRBV28 and TRBJ2-1 proteins, this CDR3 yields the full variable domain: DVKVTQSSRYLVKRTGEKVFLECVQDMDHENMFWYRQDPGLGLRLIYFSYDVKMKEKGDIPEGYSVSREKKERFSLILESASTNQTSMYLCASSLSTGGLKQFFGPGTRLTVL.